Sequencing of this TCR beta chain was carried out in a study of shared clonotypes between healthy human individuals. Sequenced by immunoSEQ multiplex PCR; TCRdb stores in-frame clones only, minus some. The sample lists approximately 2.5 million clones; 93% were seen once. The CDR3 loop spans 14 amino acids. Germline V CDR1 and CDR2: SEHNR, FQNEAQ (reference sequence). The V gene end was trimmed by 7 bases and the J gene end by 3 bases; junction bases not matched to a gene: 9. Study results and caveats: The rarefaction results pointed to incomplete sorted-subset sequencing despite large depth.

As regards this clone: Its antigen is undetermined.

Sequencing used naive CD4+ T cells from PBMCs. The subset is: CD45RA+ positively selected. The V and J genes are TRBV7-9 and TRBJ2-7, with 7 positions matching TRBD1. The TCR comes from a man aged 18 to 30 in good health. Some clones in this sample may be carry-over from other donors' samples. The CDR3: CASIRDSASYEQYF. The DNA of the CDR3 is TGTGCCAGCATAAGGGACAGCGCCAGCTACGAGCAGTACTTC.